The entry below gives a single T cell receptor (beta chain) sequence along with its context. The antigen remains unidentified. The source of the sample is a study of post-analysis software for immune sequencing data. Study-level points and caveats: TRBV5-6, TRBV5-1 and TRBV20-1 belonged to a set of about 5 TRBV segments that were more frequent in patients than controls. Normalized Chao1 diversity was significantly lower in multiple sclerosis patients than in controls.

Each TCR beta cDNA library carried unique molecular identifiers. Out of roughly 0.85 to 11 million T cells, a few hundred thousand cDNA molecules were generated. Using its own MiXCR run on the PCR reads, TCRdb lists one record per CDR3 protein. The sample yields approximately 440,000 distinct CDR3 sequences, 40% to 55% seen once. The CDR3 loop spans 14 amino acids. V shed 5 bases, J shed 2 bases, and the junction held 2 bases outside the gene matches. From germline, CDR1 is KGHDR and CDR2 SFDVKD. The V call is TRBV24-1, the J call TRBJ2-1, with 7 bases matching TRBD2. Input material: blood. The source is a girl between 5 and 17 years old with multiple sclerosis. This CDR3 reads CATSAGTTYNEQFF. The CDR3 DNA is TGTGCCACCAGTGCGGGGACTACCTACAATGAGCAGTTCTTC.